Listed here are 21 T cell receptor beta chains from one sample, sequenced in a study of long-term antiretroviral therapy in people with HIV. Survey-level resolution applied to immunoSEQ assay v3.0. Clones were sequenced by immunoSEQ multiplex PCR, and TCRdb holds only the in-frame ones, with some missing. The table lists 35,000 to 50,000 clones, about 89% of them singletons, with around 5% in the top ten. Sequenced material: unsorted PBMCs, taken 0.1 years before starting antiretroviral therapy. Receptor source: a woman aged 50 to 60 with HIV.

The genes are TRBV7-9 and TRBJ2-1; D is unresolved. V was trimmed by 6 bases and J by 12 bases, leaving 24 bases between them. CDR3 length: 15 residues. Germline CDR1 SEHNR, CDR2 FQNEAQ (reference sequence). The CDR3 sequence is CASSQRPDSSGLQFF. Here the CDR3 DNA reads TGTGCCAGCAGTCAACGACCGGATTCTAGTGGGCTGCAGTTCTTC.

The chain uses TRBV18 and TRBJ2-2; TRBD1 might be the D (5 bases). This CDR3 is built from 19 residues. Germline CDR1 is KGHSH and CDR2 is LQKENI. The germline V and J ends were trimmed by 3 bases and 3 bases, with 23 bases remaining between them. In nucleotides, the CDR3 is TGTGCCAGCTCACCCAAAATGATACAGGCAGGCACCTACACCGGGGAGCTGTTTTTT. This gives the protein CASSPKMIQAGTYTGELFF.

The chain couples TRBV5-5 to TRBJ2-1; TRBD2 agrees at 11 bases. Losses at the gene ends were 4 bases for V and 8 bases for J; bases not matched to a gene: 5. Germline V gives CDR1 SGHKS, CDR2 YYEKEE (reference sequence). CDR3 length: 14 residues. CDR3 sequence reads: CASSLSGGAHEQFF. In DNA form, the CDR3 reads TGTGCCAGCAGCCTTAGCGGGGGGGCGCATGAGCAGTTCTTC.

The chain employs TRBV15 and TRBJ2-7; tentatively, D is TRBD2 (7 bases). Germline CDR1 is LNHNV and CDR2 is YYDKDF (reference sequence). This CDR3 has 18 amino acids. Deletions cut 0 bases from V and 0 bases from J, with 18 bases between. The CDR3 is CATSREMRGRTGSYEQYF. CDR3 nucleotide sequence: TGTGCCACCAGCAGAGAGATGCGGGGGCGTACCGGCTCCTACGAGCAGTACTTC.

This chain connects TRBV6-6 to TRBJ1-5; maybe TRBD1 (6 bases). Trimming removed 5 bases from V and 3 bases from J, with 11 bases in between. This CDR3 region has 14 residues. Germline V gives CDR1 MNHNY, CDR2 SVGAGI (reference sequence). The CDR3 DNA is TGTGCCAGCAGTCCAACAGGGCCCAATCAGCCCCAGCATTTT. Its translation is CASSPTGPNQPQHF.

The chain combines TRBV9 with TRBJ2-1; D could derive from TRBD1 or TRBD2 (5 bases each). From germline, CDR1 is SGDLS and CDR2 YYNGEE. The V end was cut by 0 bases, the J end by 1 base, with 26 bases between. The CDR3 totals 21 residues. Written as DNA, the CDR3 is TGTGCCAGCAGCGTAGAAACGGGGACCCAAACACCGCAGATATCCTACAATGAGCAGTTCTTC. Protein: CASSVETGTQTPQISYNEQFF.

The gene calls are TRBV27 and TRBJ1-4; D is possibly TRBD1 (6 bases). The V and J ends lost 4 bases and 5 bases respectively, with 8 bases between them. Germline V lookup: CDR1 MNHEY, CDR2 SMNVEV (reference sequence). The CDR3 sequence is 13 residues long. CDR3 amino acids: CASSWTVNEKLFF. CDR3 coding DNA: TGTGCCAGCAGTTGGACAGTAAATGAAAAACTGTTTTTT.

The gene calls are TRBV5-1 and TRBJ1-1; maybe TRBD1 (6 bases). The CDR3 length is 14 residues. V shed 4 bases and J shed 1 base, with 11 bases lying between them. Germline V CDR1 and CDR2: SGHRS, YFSETQ. CDR3 region: CASSPVGANTEAFF. CDR3 bases: TGCGCCAGCAGCCCCGTGGGGGCGAACACTGAAGCTTTCTTT.

DNA for the CDR3: TGTGCCAGCAGCTTACCCTCCGGGGTGGGCTACACCTTC. This translates into CASSLPSGVGYTF. V usage is TRBV7-9 and J usage is TRBJ1-2; no reliable D call. The V end was cut by 2 bases, the J end by 8 bases, with 12 bases between. The CDR3 runs to 13 residues. Germline V gene sequence: CDR1 SEHNR, CDR2 FQNEAQ (reference sequence).

V is TRBV11-2 and J is TRBJ2-7, with 9 bases aligning to TRBD1. Trimming took 4 bases from V and 7 from J; bases not matched to a gene: 11. Germline-derived CDR1 and CDR2 are SGHAT and FQNNGV. This CDR3 spans 15 amino acids. CDR3 bases: TGTGCCAGCAGCTCGGACAGGGGAAACCCCTTAGAGCAGTACTTC. Translating gives CASSSDRGNPLEQYF.

CDR3 loop: CASFPSGGAVGELFF. CDR3 nucleotide sequence: TGTGCCAGCTTCCCCAGCGGGGGGGCCGTCGGGGAGCTGTTTTTT. The rearrangement uses TRBV6-6 and TRBJ2-2, with 10 bases fitting TRBD2. CDR3 length equals 15 residues. Germline assignment: CDR1 MNHNY and CDR2 SVGAGI (reference sequence). V was clipped by 8 bases and J by 7 bases; unmatched bases: 10.

The J gene is TRBJ2-5, the V gene TRBV6-1; D is ambiguous. V lost 4 bases, J lost 4 bases, and 16 bases lay in between. This CDR3 is built from 15 residues. Per the germline V gene, CDR1 is MNHNS and CDR2 is SASEGT. The DNA of the CDR3 is TGTGCCAGCAGTGGGCTCAAGACCGGTGGAGAGACCCAGTACTTC. Translated: CASSGLKTGGETQYF.

V is TRBV7-8 and J is TRBJ2-5; D might be TRBD1 or TRBD2, each matching 6 bases. V lost 2 bases and J 4 bases, leaving 14 bases between the germline ends. Germline V lookup: CDR1 SGHVS, CDR2 FQNEAQ. This CDR3 comprises 15 residues. CDR3 in amino acids: CASSLTGGGLETQYF. Written as DNA, the CDR3 is TGTGCCAGCAGCTTAACCGGGGGCGGCCTAGAGACCCAGTACTTC.

The V and J genes are TRBV15 and TRBJ1-3, with D possibly TRBD1 on 5 matching bases. The CDR3 length is 13 residues. Trimming left V 1 base short and J 8 bases short, with 9 bases between. Germline CDR1 and CDR2: LNHNV and YYDKDF (reference sequence). For the CDR3, the DNA is TGTGCCACCAGCAGAGCAGGGAGGGACACCATATATTTT. This gives the protein CATSRAGRDTIYF.

The chain couples TRBV6-5 to TRBJ2-1, with TRBD2 identical over 7 bases. The length of the CDR3 is 15 residues. The V gene end was trimmed by 6 bases and the J gene end by 2 bases; junction bases not matched to a gene: 7. The germline V gene encodes CDR1 MNHEY and CDR2 SVGAGI. The CDR3 spells CASSHLLAAYNEQFF. The CDR3 region has the DNA TGTGCCAGCAGCCATCTCCTAGCGGCCTACAATGAGCAGTTCTTC.

The chain has TRBV19 and TRBJ1-3; no definite D call. Trimming removed 6 bases from V and 0 bases from J, with 18 bases in between. CDR3 length: 17 residues. CDR1 LNHDA and CDR2 SQIVND come from the germline V gene (reference sequence). Written as DNA, the CDR3 is TGTGCCAGTAGCCCTAAAGGTCAGGATTACTCTGGAAACACCATATATTTT. The encoded protein is CASSPKGQDYSGNTIYF.

CDR3: CASSAWQDSTDYGYTF. CDR3 nucleotide sequence: TGTGCCAGCAGCGCCTGGCAAGACAGTACGGACTATGGCTACACCTTC. The chain links TRBV9 to TRBJ1-2; D perhaps matches TRBD1 (5 bases). Trimming removed 3 bases from V and 3 bases from J, with 18 bases in between. The CDR3 loop spans 16 amino acids. CDR1 is SGDLS, CDR2 YYNGEE, per germline. Supplemented by reference TRBV9 and TRBJ1-2, the full variable domain reads DSGVTQTPKHLITATGQRVTLRCSPRSGDLSVYWYQQSLDQGLQFLIQYYNGEERAKGNILERFSAQQFPDLHSELNLSSLELGDSALYFCASSAWQDSTDYGYTFGSGTRLTVV.

The count of this clone is one. The chain combines TRBV5-1 with TRBJ2-5; 13 bases fit TRBD2. This CDR3 spans 15 amino acids. V dropped 4 bases and J dropped 4; count of bases not matched to a gene: 4. In germline, CDR1 is SGHRS, CDR2 YFSETQ. CDR3 residues: CASSPRLAGGETQYF. CDR3 nucleotides: TGCGCCAGCAGCCCTCGACTAGCGGGGGGAGAGACCCAGTACTTC.

Turning to this clone: The junction differs from germline at one of its ends, possibly a read error. V is TRBV25-1 and J is TRBJ1-1; D not resolved. In germline, CDR1 is MGHDK, CDR2 SYGVNS. The CDR3 consists of 13 residues. The CDR3 sequence: CASSESLELAAFF. In DNA form, the CDR3 reads TGTGCCAGCAGCGAATCTTTGGAATTGGCAGCTTTCTTT. Full variable domain (remainder filled in from reference TRBV25-1 and TRBJ1-1): EADIYQTPRYLVIGTGKKITLECSQTMGHDKMYWYQQDPGMELHLIHYSYGVNSTEKGDLSSESTVSRIRTEHFPLTLESARPSHTSQYLCASSESLELAAFFGQGTRLTVV.

A word on this clone: The identical CDR3 is also encoded by other nucleotide sequences in the sample. The chain combines TRBV15 with TRBJ2-7; D tentatively fits TRBD1 or TRBD2 (5 bases each). Germline CDR1 and CDR2: LNHNV and YYDKDF (reference sequence). V gave up 1 base and J gave up 7 bases, with 17 bases separating them. The CDR3 covers 15 residues. The DNA for the CDR3 is TGTGCCACCAGCAGAGGGCCGGGGCAAACCTTTGAGCAGTACTTC. Protein: CATSRGPGQTFEQYF.

This chain uses TRBV19 with TRBJ1-2; no definite D call. Between the trimmed V and J ends, which lost 6 bases and 3 bases, there was a span of 11 bases. CDR1 and CDR2 (germline): LNHDA, SQIVND (reference sequence). The CDR3 sequence is 13 residues long. The CDR3 nucleotides are TGTGCCAGTAGGGCCAGACCCTACTATGGCTACACCTTC. As protein: CASRARPYYGYTF.